Included here is one T cell receptor (beta chain) sequence, with context. Production of TCR cDNA was by 5'RACE template switching, which also added a universal primer site and UMIs. From the 5' RACE reads, TCRdb called clonotypes with MiXCR, one entry per CDR3 protein. The profile shows fewer than 450,000 distinct CDR3 sequences, roughly 8.4% of them singletons. These data belong to a study of T cells after yellow fever vaccination. The germline CDR1 and CDR2 sequences are DFQATT and SNEGSKA (reference sequence). CDR3 length: 15 amino acids. V lost 6 bases and J 5 bases, leaving 22 bases between the germline ends.

The chain couples TRBV20-1 to TRBJ1-1; no reliable D call. Sequenced material: PBMCs, taken more than 40 days after the first yellow fever vaccination. The origin of this receptor is a man between 18 and 35 years old who received the YFV17D yellow fever vaccine. The DNA of the CDR3 is TGCAGTGCCACCTACGCCGGGAGCCCGAGGACTGAAGCTTTCTTT. The encoded protein is CSATYAGSPRTEAFF.